The 20 T cell receptor beta chains listed next were all sequenced from one sample in a study of blood T cell repertoires in COVID-19. TCRdb keeps only in-frame clones here, not all; method: immunoSEQ multiplex PCR. Of about 34,000 clones in the sample, roughly 88% were seen once. The sequencing input was peripheral blood. These TCRs come from a man aged 80 or over with acute or convalescent COVID-19.

The gene calls are TRBV7-2 and TRBJ2-5; maybe TRBD1 (5 bases). CDR3 length: 15 residues. V shed 0 bases and J shed 7 bases, with 15 bases lying between them. Germline V gives CDR1 SGHTA, CDR2 FQGNSA. The CDR3 loop reads CASSLAQGSGRTQYF. CDR3 bases: TGTGCCAGCAGCTTAGCGCAGGGAAGTGGTCGGACCCAGTACTTC.

The chain recombines TRBV5-1 with TRBJ1-6; TRBD1 aligns across 10 bases. The CDR3 sequence is 15 residues long. The germline gives CDR1 SGHRS, CDR2 YFSETQ. V gave up 5 bases and J gave up 10 bases; unmatched junction bases: 9. CDR3 nucleotides: TGCGCCAGCAGTTACGAGACAGGGGGCTGGTCACCCCTCCACTTT. Its translation: CASSYETGGWSPLHF.

J is TRBJ1-2 and V is TRBV12-3 or TRBV12-4; D might be TRBD1 (6 bases). The CDR3 loop spans 11 amino acids. V was pared by 6 bases and J by 7 bases, with 9 bases between. The CDR3 sequence is CASSYRAGYTF. CDR3 nucleotide sequence: TGTGCCAGCAGCTACAGGGCTGGCTACACCTTC.

The chain is built from TRBV15 and TRBJ1-5; 8 bases align to TRBD1. In germline, CDR1 is LNHNV, CDR2 YYDKDF (reference sequence). The CDR3 totals 18 residues. Unmatched junction bases numbered 13, after V lost 0 bases and J lost 6 bases. For the CDR3, the DNA is TGTGCCACCAGCAGAGATGGTGGCAGGGGGCGCCTGCCTCAGCCCCAGCATTTT. Translation gives CATSRDGGRGRLPQPQHF.

The V and J genes are TRBV3-1 (or the pseudogene TRBV3-2) and TRBJ1-1; D is ambiguous. Germline V gene lookup returns CDR1 LGHDT and CDR2 YNNKEL (reference sequence). The CDR3 is made up of 12 amino acids. Trimming left V 1 base short and J 6 bases short, with 6 bases between. The CDR3 protein is CASSQVRSEAFF. For the CDR3, the DNA is TGTGCCAGCAGCCAAGTCAGATCTGAAGCTTTCTTT.

A single count supports this clone. The chain has TRBV5-1 and TRBJ2-7; D is possibly TRBD1 (5 bases). The CDR3 is 15 amino acids. V was trimmed by 4 bases and J by 4 bases, leaving 18 bases between them. From germline, CDR1 is SGHRS and CDR2 YFSETQ. CDR3 loop: CASSPTDNLGYEQYF. The CDR3 DNA is TGCGCCAGCAGCCCGACGGACAACCTTGGTTACGAGCAGTACTTC.

The chain carries TRBV30 and TRBJ2-6; D might be TRBD1 (5 bases). The CDR3 contains 13 residues. Germline lookup yields CDR1 GTSNPN and CDR2 SVGIG (reference sequence). V was pared by 7 bases and J by 0 bases, with 7 bases between. CDR3 in DNA: TGTGCCTTGACAGCCTCTGGGGCCAACGTCCTGACTTTC. As protein: CALTASGANVLTF.

The rearrangement joins TRBV19 to TRBJ2-7; possibly TRBD1 for D (7 bases). CDR3 size: 13 residues. Germline V gene data show CDR1 as LNHDA and CDR2 as SQIVND (reference sequence). V shed 6 bases and J shed 11 bases, with 20 bases lying between them. The CDR3 here is CASRPGTAGREYF. The DNA for the CDR3 is TGTGCCAGTAGACCCGGGACAGCGGGCAGGGAGTACTTC. Looking up the rest from reference TRBV19 and TRBJ2-7 gives the full variable domain: DGGITQSPKYLFRKEGQNVTLSCEQNLNHDAMYWYRQDPGQGLRLIYYSQIVNDFQKGDIAEGYSVSREKKESFPLTVTSAQKNPTAFYLCASRPGTAGREYFGPGTRLTVT.

V usage is TRBV5-1 and J usage is TRBJ1-1, with 8 bases aligning to TRBD1. Germline V CDR1 and CDR2: SGHRS, YFSETQ. J was trimmed by 0 bases and V by 2 bases; bases with no gene match: 6. The CDR3 is 16 residues long. The CDR3 is CASSFGDRILNTEAFF. The CDR3 bases are TGCGCCAGCAGCTTTGGGGACAGGATCTTGAACACTGAAGCTTTCTTT.

The J gene is TRBJ1-4, the V gene TRBV3-1 (or the pseudogene TRBV3-2); 11 positions agree with TRBD1. The junction had 2 bases not matched to a gene; V was cut back by 5 bases and J by 6 bases. CDR3 length equals 14 residues. Germline CDR1 is LGHDT and CDR2 is YNNKEL (reference sequence). The CDR3 is CASSEGQGDEKLFF. The CDR3, as DNA: TGTGCCAGCAGCGAGGGACAGGGGGATGAAAAACTGTTTTTT.

In its sample, this clone was seen once. This rearrangement joins TRBV7-3 to TRBJ1-2; 8 bases align to TRBD1. CDR1 is SGHTA, CDR2 FQGTGA, per germline. The V segment lost 5 bases and the J segment 7 bases; nucleotides outside the gene matches: 6. This CDR3 spans 13 amino acids. The DNA for the CDR3 is TGTGCCAGCAGCCCCGGGACAGGTTTTGGCTACACCTTC. Translating it yields CASSPGTGFGYTF.

V gene TRBV24-1 combines with J gene TRBJ2-7; 7 bases match TRBD1. The ends lost 3 bases at V and 6 bases at J; junction bases unmatched: 1. CDR1 KGHDR and CDR2 SFDVKD come from the germline V gene. The CDR3 runs to 12 residues. The CDR3 nucleotides read TGTGCCACCAGTGATGAGGGGGCCGAGCAGTACTTC. It yields the protein CATSDEGAEQYF.

The V call is TRBV19, the J call TRBJ2-3, with 8 bases fitting TRBD2. The CDR3 runs to 14 residues. The junction had 4 bases not matched to a gene; V was cut back by 7 bases and J by 1 base. Germline CDR1 and CDR2: LNHDA and SQIVND (reference sequence). CDR3 bases: TGTGCCAGTACGGGGCGGGGGGGCACAGATACGCAGTATTTT. It translates to CASTGRGGTDTQYF.

This rearrangement joins TRBV7-6 to TRBJ2-1, with TRBD2 identical over 8 bases. V was pared by 0 bases and J by 9 bases, with 10 bases of the junction left unmatched. The CDR3 covers 16 residues. Germline CDR1 and CDR2: SGHVS and FNYEAQ. CDR3 in amino acids: CASSLAITGGPGEQFF. DNA for the CDR3: TGTGCCAGCAGCTTAGCGATAACGGGGGGGCCGGGTGAGCAGTTCTTC.

The rearrangement joins TRBV7-2 to TRBJ2-5, with 8 bases fitting TRBD1. CDR1 is SGHTA and CDR2 is FQGNSA in the germline V gene. The junction had 7 bases not matched to a gene; V was cut back by 2 bases and J by 5 bases. CDR3 length equals 15 residues. The DNA for the CDR3 is TGTGCCAGCAGCTTACCCGGACAGGGATGGGAGACCCAGTACTTC. Protein: CASSLPGQGWETQYF.

This clone was picked up a small number of times. At one of its ends the junction is not consistent with the germline gene, which may arise from a read error. The gene calls are TRBV5-6 and TRBJ2-7; possibly TRBD1 for D (5 bases). The CDR3 is 11 residues long. Per the germline V gene, CDR1 is SGHDT and CDR2 is YYEEEE. CDR3 loop: CASSLAQGWDF. The CDR3 DNA reads as TGTGCCAGCAGCTTGGCTCAGGGTTGGGACTTC.

This rearrangement joins TRBV6-5 to TRBJ2-7, with a weak D call TRBD1 (7 bases). From germline, CDR1 is MNHEY and CDR2 SVGAGI. This CDR3 is 13 amino acids long. V was clipped by 4 bases and J by 4 bases, with 11 bases between them. CDR3 in DNA: TGTGCCAGCAGTTTCCAGGGGGGTTACGAGCAGTACTTC. Encoded protein: CASSFQGGYEQYF.

The J gene is TRBJ2-3, the V gene TRBV5-1; 9 nucleotides align to TRBD2. The V segment lost 2 bases and the J segment 6 bases; nucleotides outside the gene matches: 7. Germline assignment: CDR1 SGHRS and CDR2 YFSETQ. There are 15 residues in the CDR3. The CDR3 bases are TGCGCCAGCAGCTTAAGACTAGCGGTTCAGGATACGCAGTATTTT. It codes for CASSLRLAVQDTQYF.

The chain links TRBV5-1 to TRBJ2-7, with D possibly matching TRBD2 (6 bases). V was clipped by 0 bases and J by 7 bases, with 11 bases between them. CDR1 is SGHRS, CDR2 YFSETQ, per germline. The CDR3 runs 13 residues. The CDR3 here is CASSLAVGGEQYF. In DNA form, the CDR3 reads TGCGCCAGCAGCTTGGCGGTGGGGGGTGAGCAGTACTTC.

The chain uses TRBV30 and TRBJ1-1, with 8 bases that match TRBD1. Germline CDR1 GTSNPN, CDR2 SVGIG (reference sequence). J gave up 1 base and V 5 bases, and 12 bases lay outside the gene matches. The CDR3 length is 16 residues. The CDR3 nucleotides are TGTGCCTGGGGGGGGCCCCTGGGACAGGCGAACACTGAAGCTTTCTTT. As protein: CAWGGPLGQANTEAFF.